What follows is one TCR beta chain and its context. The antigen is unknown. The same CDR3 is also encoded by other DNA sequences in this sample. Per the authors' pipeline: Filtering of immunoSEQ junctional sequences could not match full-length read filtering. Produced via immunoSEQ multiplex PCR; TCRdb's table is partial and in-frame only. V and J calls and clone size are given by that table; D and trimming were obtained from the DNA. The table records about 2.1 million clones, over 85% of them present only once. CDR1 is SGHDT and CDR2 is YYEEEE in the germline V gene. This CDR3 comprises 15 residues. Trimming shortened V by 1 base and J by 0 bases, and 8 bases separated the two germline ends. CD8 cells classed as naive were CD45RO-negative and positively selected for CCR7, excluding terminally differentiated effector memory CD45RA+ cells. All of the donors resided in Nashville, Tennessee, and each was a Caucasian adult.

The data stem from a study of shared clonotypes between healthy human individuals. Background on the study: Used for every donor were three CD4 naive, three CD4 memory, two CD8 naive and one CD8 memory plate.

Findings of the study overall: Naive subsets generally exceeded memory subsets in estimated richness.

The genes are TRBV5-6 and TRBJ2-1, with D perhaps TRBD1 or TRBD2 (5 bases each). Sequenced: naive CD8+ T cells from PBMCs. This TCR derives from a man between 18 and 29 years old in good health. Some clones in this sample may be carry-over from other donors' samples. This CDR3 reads CASSLSGTSYNEQFF. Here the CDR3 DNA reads TGTGCCAGCAGCTTGTCCGGGACCTCCTACAATGAGCAGTTCTTC.